The table lists the clone carrying this T cell receptor beta chain with a few counts. What it binds is not known. CDR3 length: 11 amino acids. CDR1 DFQATT and CDR2 SNEGSKA come from the germline V gene (reference sequence). V was clipped by 4 bases and J by 0 bases, with 4 bases between them. The record originates from a study of T-cell memory formation after mild COVID-19. Study-wide background: Most TCR clusters belonged to a single donor.

Via MiXCR, TCRdb re-called the 5' RACE reads, giving one row per CDR3 protein. The table shows about 470,000 distinct CDR3 sequences, with approximately 18% occurring only once. Study-level results: Mostly located in CM and EM were contracting CD4+ clones, with contracting CD8+ clones located in EMRA. Researchers could not confirm that second-wave clones peaking on day 37 targeted SARS-CoV-2. Clones contracting day 15 to 85 were balanced CD4/CD8; later expanders leaned CD4+.

The sample taken for sequencing was PBMCs or a T cell subset sorted from them (not recorded which). This chain uses TRBV20-1 with TRBJ2-7; no firm D call. This clonotype was obtained from an adult woman who had mild COVID-19 (a few samples of this study predate the infection). Cell type and time point are not known. The CDR3, as DNA: TGCAGTGCTACTGTCTCCTACGAGCAGTACTTC. Amino acid sequence: CSATVSYEQYF.